The clone carrying this T cell receptor beta chain was picked up a small number of times. Antigen specificity is unknown. The data are from a study of T and B cells in COVID-19 patients. Study overall: About 90% of the roughly 20 active-infection patients had comorbidities associated with unfavorable COVID-19 outcome. Study outcomes and limitations: At recovery TRB diversity and richness exceeded healthy donors, after highly clonal active COVID-19 repertoires. Sorted SARS-CoV-2-responsive or tetramer+ T cells and CD4+, regulatory and CD8+ subsets were not yet sequenced. Early severe-case samples and blood from mildly ill patients during symptoms were in short supply.

Multiplex PCR with BIOMED2 TRB-A/B primer pools amplified TRB rearrangements. TCRdb re-called the multiplex PCR reads with MiXCR, one entry per CDR3 protein. Of some 9,100 distinct CDR3 sequences in the sample, 25% to 35% were seen once. The germline CDR1 and CDR2 sequences are MNHEY and SVGAGI. V shed 5 bases, J shed 3 bases, and the junction held 5 bases outside the gene matches. This CDR3 is built from 15 residues. Each TRB amplification used roughly 230-550 ng of genomic DNA from blood. The sample was blood. V usage is TRBV6-5 and J usage is TRBJ1-5; 9 bases map to TRBD1. The sequence was obtained from a human donor who had recovered from COVID-19. CDR3 sequence: CASSGTGLNNQPQHF. As DNA, the CDR3 is TGTGCCAGCAGTGGGACAGGGTTAAACAATCAGCCCCAGCATTTT.